This T cell receptor (beta chain) appears in the sequencing data of a study of cytomegalovirus exposure and HLA in healthy donors. Study details: Of all 400 or so donors who were genotyped, 81% belonged to the Caucasian-associated ancestry cluster.

Findings of the study overall: Follow-up analysis found HLA locus-dependent TCR association rates, highest for DRB1 and lowest for HLA-C. Presence/absence analysis assumed near-uniform sequencing depth across donors.

The PCR employed 60 Vbeta primers together with 13 Jbeta primers. Generated by immunoSEQ multiplex PCR, the TCRdb table keeps only in-frame clones and is missing some. The data hold about 300,000 clones, with roughly 85% observed a single time. Comments on this clone: The antigen is undetermined.

Healthy bone marrow donors supplied every sample. This clonotype was sampled from a man aged 40-50 years in good health and CMV-seropositive. The sequenced material came from PBMCs.

In nucleotides, the CDR3 is TGTGCCAGCAGTCGGGGCGGGAGATTGTCATTAGGTGAGCAGTTCTTC. Its translation is CASSRGGRLSLGEQFF. The gene calls are TRBV27 and TRBJ2-1; TRBD2 matches 7 bases. This CDR3 has 16 residues. Germline-derived CDR1 and CDR2 are MNHEY and SMNVEV (reference sequence). V trimming: 5 bases; J trimming: 9 bases; junction bases outside the gene matches: 16.